This T cell receptor beta chain comes out of a study of blood T cell repertoires in COVID-19. Study in general: Nucleic acid was either cDNA or gDNA, and it came from T cells, B-cell-depleted T cells, or PBMCs.

Only in-frame clones appear in the TCRdb table, and some are missing; sequencing was by immunoSEQ multiplex PCR. The table includes about 240,000 clones, roughly four fifths detected once. The V gene lost 0 bases and the J gene lost 4 bases, with 10 bases spanning the gap. Per germline, CDR1 MNHNS and CDR2 SASEGT. This CDR3 comprises 15 residues. The material sequenced was peripheral blood. The receptor was derived from a woman aged 70-85 years with acute or convalescent COVID-19. V and J are TRBV6-1 and TRBJ2-1; weak D call: TRBD2 (7 bases). The CDR3: CASSEAGGQYNEQFF. CDR3 DNA: TGTGCCAGCAGTGAAGCGGGGGGGCAGTACAATGAGCAGTTCTTC.